A single sample is the source of the 17 T cell receptor beta chains below, sequenced in a study of blood T cell repertoires in COVID-19 (dated by TCRdb to the early 2020s). Libraries were constructed by the immunoSEQ multiplex PCR assay. The immuneACCESS repertoire file appears here via TCRdb, limited to in-frame rearrangements. These files lack a portion of the clones; in checked studies, under half of the deficit traces to unresolved V genes, and the cause of the others is not known. Across this sample there are 100,000 to 150,000 clones, with under 90% seen only once. 2% to 3% of the sample belongs to the ten largest clones. Specimen: PBMCs or T cells enriched from blood (not recorded which). The source of these receptors is a middle-aged man with acute COVID-19.

The gene calls are TRBV3-1 (or the pseudogene TRBV3-2) and TRBJ2-7; 7 bases align to TRBD1. This CDR3 comprises 14 residues. V shed 4 bases and J 7 bases; nucleotides not matched to a gene: 10. Germline CDR1 is LGHDT and CDR2 is YNNKEL (reference sequence). The CDR3 protein is CASSRNLGTEEQYF. The CDR3 DNA follows: TGTGCCAGCAGCCGCAATCTAGGGACAGAGGAGCAGTACTTC.

The rearrangement links TRBV19 to TRBJ2-1, with D uncertain. CDR1 and CDR2 from the germline V gene are LNHDA and SQIVND (reference sequence). V shed 4 bases and J shed 3 bases, with 10 bases lying between them. This CDR3 is built from 14 residues. The CDR3, as DNA: TGTGCCAGTAGTACGGCGGTGGTCTACAATGAGCAGTTCTTC. It yields the protein CASSTAVVYNEQFF.

V usage is TRBV30 and J usage is TRBJ2-1, with 9 bases identical to TRBD2. The CDR3 covers 14 residues. The junction had 4 bases not matched to a gene; V was cut back by 2 bases and J by 5 bases. CDR1 and CDR2 (germline): GTSNPN, SVGIG (reference sequence). The DNA of the CDR3 is TGTGCCTGGAGTCACGGCGGGGGGGACAATGAGCAGTTCTTC. As protein: CAWSHGGGDNEQFF.

J is TRBJ2-7 and V is TRBV7-2, with a tentative D call TRBD2 (5 bases). The CDR3 loop spans 14 amino acids. V dropped 0 bases and J dropped 4 bases, with 10 bases sitting between them. Germline CDR1 SGHTA, CDR2 FQGNSA. CDR3 DNA: TGTGCCAGCAGCTTAGCGCCCTCGGGGTACGAGCAGTACTTC. The encoded protein is CASSLAPSGYEQYF.

V gene TRBV2 combines with J gene TRBJ1-4, with 9 bases that match TRBD1. CDR3 length: 14 residues. The ends lost 2 bases at V and 8 bases at J; junction bases unmatched: 3. The germline V gene encodes CDR1 SNHLY and CDR2 FYNNEI. The CDR3 spells CASSERQGGEKLFF. In DNA, the CDR3 is TGTGCCAGCAGTGAACGACAGGGGGGCGAAAAACTGTTTTTT.

The rearrangement links TRBV23-1 to TRBJ2-7, with 9 bases identical to TRBD2. TRBV23-1 is labeled an ORF, and its function is uncertain. Trimming at V came to 4 bases and at J to 5 bases, leaving 9 bases not matched to a gene. CDR3 length: 15 residues. This chain's CDR3 is CASSPRLAGAHEQYF. CDR3 nucleotides: TGCGCCAGCAGTCCAAGATTAGCGGGAGCCCACGAGCAGTACTTC.

This clone was found once. The chain uses TRBV7-9 and TRBJ2-6, with 9 bases aligning to TRBD1. This CDR3 contains 17 residues. Germline CDR1 reads SEHNR; CDR2 reads FQNEAQ (reference sequence). Trimming took 5 bases from V and 3 from J; bases not matched to a gene: 8. CDR3 DNA sequence: TGTGCCAGCAGCGCCGCGGGACAGGGCTATGGGGCCAACGTCCTGACTTTC. It translates to CASSAAGQGYGANVLTF. Based on the CDR3 plus reference TRBV7-9 and TRBJ2-6, the full variable domain is DTGVSQNPRHKITKRGQNVTFRCDPISEHNRLYWYRQTLGQGPEFLTYFQNEAQLEKSRLLSDRFSAERPKGSFSTLEIQRTEQGDSAMYLCASSAAGQGYGANVLTFGAGSRLTVL.

The chain combines TRBV4-2 with TRBJ2-1; 11 bases line up with TRBD2. CDR1 and CDR2 (germline): LGHNA, YNFKEQ. J was trimmed by 4 bases and V by 5 bases; bases with no gene match: 16. There are 19 residues in the CDR3. The CDR3 region is CASSELGLAVAGGYNEQFF. CDR3 nucleotide sequence: TGTGCCAGCAGCGAGCTGGGACTAGCGGTTGCCGGGGGTTACAATGAGCAGTTCTTC.

This clone appeared a few times. The chain joins TRBV13 to TRBJ2-7, with TRBD2 matching 14 bases. Germline lookup yields CDR1 PRHDT and CDR2 FYEKMQ (reference sequence). The V and J ends lost 4 bases and 3 bases, in that order; junction bases with no gene match: 2. The CDR3 loop spans 15 amino acids. CDR3: CASSSGTSGGYEQYF. The CDR3 DNA reads TGTGCCAGCAGCTCGGGGACTAGCGGGGGCTACGAGCAGTACTTC.

The CDR3 DNA follows: TGTGCCATCAGTGAGTCCGGGGGCGGGGAGCTGTTTTTT. As protein: CAISESGGGELFF. The chain has TRBV10-3 and TRBJ2-2, with a weak D call TRBD2 (6 bases). V lost 0 bases and J 7 bases, leaving 6 bases between the germline ends. This CDR3 spans 13 amino acids. Germline V gene data show CDR1 as ENHRY and CDR2 as SYGVKD.

This CDR3 is CAACSSGASKQFF. In DNA, the CDR3 is TGTGCCGCCTGCAGTAGCGGGGCCTCGAAGCAGTTCTTC. The gene calls are TRBV25-1 and TRBJ2-1; the match to TRBD2 covers 8 bases. Germline CDR1 is MGHDK and CDR2 is SYGVNS. The CDR3 spans 13 residues. J gave up 11 bases and V 11 bases, and 14 bases lay outside the gene matches.

The chain combines TRBV28 with TRBJ1-1; TRBD1 agrees at 9 bases. Germline CDR1 reads MDHEN; CDR2 reads SYDVKM. The CDR3 has 15 amino acids. J was trimmed by 6 bases and V by 6 bases; bases with no gene match: 11. This CDR3 reads CASSRAGQGIAEAFF. For the CDR3, the DNA is TGTGCCAGCAGCCGAGCGGGACAGGGAATAGCTGAAGCTTTCTTT.

This clone was seen a few times. The rearrangement uses TRBV19 and TRBJ1-4; D is ambiguous. Per the germline V gene, CDR1 is LNHDA and CDR2 is SQIVND (reference sequence). The CDR3 runs 15 residues. Trimming pared 6 bases from V and 4 bases from J, leaving 15 bases between. CDR3: CASSLDRVLNEKLFF. The CDR3 DNA is TGTGCCAGTAGCCTAGACCGGGTTCTTAATGAAAAACTGTTTTTT.

The chain couples TRBV7-9 to TRBJ2-7, with a weak D call TRBD1 (5 bases). The germline V gene encodes CDR1 SEHNR and CDR2 FQNEAQ (reference sequence). The V gene lost 3 bases and the J gene lost 2 bases, with 17 bases spanning the gap. The CDR3 extends over 16 amino acids. The CDR3, as DNA: TGTGCCAGCAGCTTCCGTCAAAACAGGAGACCCTACGAGCAGTACTTC. Residues: CASSFRQNRRPYEQYF.

This clone was picked up one time. The same CDR3 can be traced to other DNA sequences in this sample. V usage is TRBV18 and J usage is TRBJ1-4; 8 positions match TRBD1. The CDR3 has 15 residues. Germline CDR1 and CDR2: KGHSH and LQKENI. J gave up 4 bases and V 0 bases, and 1 base lay outside the gene matches. CDR3 nucleotide sequence: TGTGCCAGCTCACCACCGGGACAGGATAATGAAAAACTGTTTTTT. It is translated as CASSPPGQDNEKLFF.

This clone was observed a single time. The V and J genes are TRBV29-1 and TRBJ1-1, with D perhaps TRBD1 (5 bases). CDR3 length equals 11 residues. Trimming removed 6 bases from V and 11 bases from J, with 16 bases in between. Germline-derived CDR1 and CDR2 are SQVTM and ANQGSEA. In nucleotides, the CDR3 is TGCAGCGTATTTCAGGGCCTGATGGCTTTCTTT. It translates to CSVFQGLMAFF.

J is TRBJ2-7 and V is TRBV5-1; 10 nucleotides agree with TRBD2. Trimming took 7 bases from V and 4 from J; bases not matched to a gene: 8. Germline V gene data show CDR1 as SGHRS and CDR2 as YFSETQ. This CDR3 has 14 amino acids. The CDR3: CASSPSGSGYEQYF. The DNA for the CDR3 is TGCGCCAGCTCTCCTAGCGGGAGTGGGTACGAGCAGTACTTC.